The 6 T cell receptor beta chains below were found in one sample sequenced in a study of cytomegalovirus exposure and HLA in healthy donors. It was with 60 Vbeta and 13 Jbeta primers that the PCR ran. Assay: immunoSEQ multiplex PCR; the TCRdb copy retains only in-frame clones and omits some. In the table there are some 120,000 clones, about 86% of which are singletons. The material sequenced was PBMCs. The receptors stem from a young woman in good health and CMV-seronegative.

V gene TRBV7-3 combines with J gene TRBJ2-3; TRBD2 matches 9 bases. V dropped 4 bases and J dropped 0; count of bases not matched to a gene: 2. CDR3 length: 15 residues. Germline V lookup: CDR1 SGHTA, CDR2 FQGTGA. The CDR3 region is CASSSLAGSTDTQYF. The CDR3 nucleotides read TGTGCCAGCAGCTCTCTAGCGGGGAGCACAGATACGCAGTATTTT. Combining the CDR3 with reference TRBV7-3 and TRBJ2-3 gives the whole variable domain GAGVSQTPSNKVTEKGKYVELRCDPISGHTALYWYRQSLGQGPEFLIYFQGTGAADDSGLPNDRFFAVRPEGSVSTLKIQRTERGDSAVYLCASSSLAGSTDTQYFGPGTRLTVL.

This clone was seen a single time. The genes are TRBV9 and TRBJ1-3; possible D gene TRBD1, 5 bases. This CDR3 is 16 amino acids long. Germline assignment: CDR1 SGDLS and CDR2 YYNGEE. V gave up 5 bases and J gave up 0 bases, with 15 bases separating them. This chain's CDR3 is CASSARTIGSGNTIYF. In DNA, the CDR3 is TGTGCCAGCAGTGCACGGACAATAGGCTCTGGAAACACCATATATTTT.

This clone was counted between two and nine times. The chain uses TRBV11-2 and TRBJ2-5; D is possibly TRBD1 (6 bases). V was cut by 7 bases and J by 1 base, with 10 bases left in between. This CDR3 region has 13 residues. Germline CDR1 and CDR2: SGHAT and FQNNGV. The CDR3 reads CASNGQPQETQYF. The CDR3 DNA reads as TGTGCCAGCAACGGACAGCCCCAAGAGACCCAGTACTTC.

The chain employs TRBV19 and TRBJ2-2; 8 nucleotides line up with TRBD1. The trim removed 5 bases at V and 1 base at J, leaving 6 bases unmatched. The length of the CDR3 is 16 residues. In germline, CDR1 is LNHDA, CDR2 SQIVND (reference sequence). CDR3 loop: CASSFRQGLNTGELFF. The CDR3 DNA is TGTGCCAGTAGTTTCCGACAGGGGCTGAACACCGGGGAGCTGTTTTTT.

There are a few counts of this clone. The V and J genes are TRBV28 and TRBJ1-2, with 7 bases matching TRBD1. Germline-derived CDR1 and CDR2 are MDHEN and SYDVKM. The CDR3 contains 13 residues. Trimming took 11 bases from V and 2 from J; bases not matched to a gene: 8. The chain's CDR3 is CAAMGQFNYGYTF. The CDR3 bases are TGTGCCGCAATGGGACAGTTCAACTATGGCTACACCTTC.

This clone was counted only a few times. The chain is built from TRBV4-1 and TRBJ2-7; 8 positions agree with TRBD1. CDR3 length: 14 amino acids. V dropped 0 bases and J dropped 4; count of bases not matched to a gene: 2. The germline CDR1 and CDR2 sequences are MGHRA and YSYEKL. The CDR3 bases are TGCGCCAGCAGCCAAGAGACAGGGGCGTACGAGCAGTACTTC. The encoded protein is CASSQETGAYEQYF.